The 10 T cell receptor beta chains listed next were all sequenced from one sample in a study of T cells in Graves' hyperthyroidism and ophthalmopathy. RNA transcripts were the template for amplifying TCR beta CDR3 regions. The TCR CDR3 was amplified in a first-round RT-PCR using the HTBI primer set. TCRdb used MiXCR to reprocess the multiplex PCR reads, holding one entry per CDR3 protein. The sample includes around 290,000 distinct CDR3 sequences, roughly 14% of them seen just once. Sequencing was performed on blood. These receptors were taken from a woman aged 30 to 39 with Graves' hyperthyroidism that later progressed to Graves' ophthalmopathy.

This clonotype has a count of ten or more. The V call is TRBV27, the J call TRBJ2-3; D gene uncertain. Germline V gene data show CDR1 as MNHEY and CDR2 as SMNVEV (reference sequence). The V end lost 6 bases, the J end lost 1 base, and 14 bases lay between the germline ends. The CDR3 extends over 15 amino acids. CDR3 DNA: TGTGCCAGCAGGAGGATAGAGCCCGGCACAGATACGCAGTATTTT. Its protein product is CASRRIEPGTDTQYF.

This clonotype was counted many times. The V gene is TRBV5-6, the J gene TRBJ2-1; 8 nucleotides agree with TRBD2. The germline V gene has CDR1 SGHDT and CDR2 YYEEEE. Trimming removed 3 bases from V and 4 bases from J; junction bases left unmatched: 9. The CDR3 sequence is 16 residues long. This CDR3 is CASSSPATSVYNEQFF. The CDR3 DNA follows: TGTGCCAGCAGCTCCCCCGCGACTAGCGTTTACAATGAGCAGTTCTTC.

This clonotype showed up many times. This chain joins TRBV5-1 and TRBJ2-7, with 8 bases lining up with TRBD2. This CDR3 contains 15 residues. The V gene's germline CDR1 is SGHRS and CDR2 YFSETQ. The ends lost 1 base at V and 5 bases at J; junction bases unmatched: 8. The CDR3 nucleotides are TGCGCCAGCAGCTTGACCCCGGGACTAGAACACGAGCAGTACTTC. It codes for CASSLTPGLEHEQYF.

The chain links TRBV7-9 to TRBJ2-5; 8 bases are shared with TRBD1. Germline V gives CDR1 SEHNR, CDR2 FQNEAQ (reference sequence). The CDR3 extends over 15 amino acids. The J segment lost 5 bases and the V segment lost 3 bases, leaving 8 bases of the junction unmatched. CDR3 loop: CASSLADRGGETQYF. CDR3 DNA sequence: TGTGCCAGCAGCTTGGCTGACAGGGGCGGCGAGACCCAGTACTTC. Full variable domain (rest looked up from reference TRBV7-9 and TRBJ2-5): DTGVSQNPRHKITKRGQNVTFRCDPISEHNRLYWYRQTLGQGPEFLTYFQNEAQLEKSRLLSDRFSAERPKGSFSTLEIQRTEQGDSAMYLCASSLADRGGETQYFGPGTRLLVL.

This clonotype was seen a few times. This sequence joins TRBV7-9 and TRBJ1-2; D is unresolved. Between the trimmed V and J ends, which lost 1 base and 4 bases, there was a span of 13 bases. The germline CDR1 and CDR2 sequences are SEHNR and FQNEAQ (reference sequence). The CDR3 consists of 15 residues. The CDR3 bases are TGTGCCAGCAGCTTAGAGGCAGCCTCCCCCTATGGCTACACCTTC. Protein product: CASSLEAASPYGYTF.

J is TRBJ2-5 and V is TRBV5-4; a weak D match, TRBD2 (5 bases). V gave up 6 bases and J gave up 1 base, with 13 bases separating them. This CDR3 region has 14 residues. In germline, CDR1 is SGHNT, CDR2 YYREEE (reference sequence). The CDR3 loop reads CASNRGNAQETQYF. CDR3 bases: TGTGCCAGCAACCGAGGGAATGCCCAAGAGACCCAGTACTTC. The full variable domain, completed using reference TRBV5-4 and TRBJ2-5, is ETGVTQSPTHLIKTRGQQVTLRCSSQSGHNTVSWYQQALGQGPQFIFQYYREEENGRGNFPPRFSGLQFPNYSSELNVNALELDDSALYLCASNRGNAQETQYFGPGTRLLVL.

This clonotype was picked up a small number of times. The rearrangement links TRBV28 to TRBJ2-7; D may be TRBD2 (6 bases). Trimming took off 7 bases at V and 3 bases at J, with 16 bases between the two ends. Germline loops: CDR1 MDHEN, CDR2 SYDVKM. The CDR3 runs 14 residues. The CDR3, as DNA: TGTGCCAGCACCCGACTAGAAGACCTCTACGAGCAGTACTTC. Translation gives CASTRLEDLYEQYF.

The V and J genes are TRBV30 and TRBJ2-7; D perhaps matches TRBD2 (6 bases). Trimming removed 7 bases from V and 5 bases from J, with 27 bases in between. The CDR3 has 16 residues. Germline-derived CDR1 and CDR2 are GTSNPN and SVGIG (reference sequence). In nucleotides, the CDR3 is TGTGCCTCCCTCTTGTTAGCGGACACTCATGGGGACGAGCAGTACTTC. This gives the protein CASLLLADTHGDEQYF.

This clonotype has only a few counts. A much larger clone lies one base from this, so it may be a read error. V gene TRBV6-2 or TRBV6-3 combines with J gene TRBJ2-7, with 13 nucleotides matching TRBD2. The germline V gene has CDR1 MNHEY and CDR2 SVGEGT. CDR3 length: 16 residues. This chain's CDR3 is CASSRTSGSGSYEQHF. The DNA for the CDR3 is TGTGCCAGCAGTCGGACTAGCGGGAGTGGATCCTACGAGCAGCACTTC.

This clonotype was observed many times. The rearrangement uses TRBV20-1 and TRBJ2-1; the match to TRBD2 covers 10 bases. Germline V gene lookup returns CDR1 DFQATT and CDR2 SNEGSKA (reference sequence). The CDR3 sequence is 16 residues long. Trimming removed 0 bases from V and 6 bases from J; junction bases left unmatched: 8. CDR3 in DNA: TGCAGTGCTAGAGATCGTCTAGCGGGAGTAGGCAATGAGCAGTTCTTC. This translates into CSARDRLAGVGNEQFF.